The sequence of this T cell receptor (beta chain) was determined in a study of read filtering for tumor transcriptome and immune sequencing. The overall study: Among patients, some 17 were male and more than 11 female, aged roughly 45 to 80 (mean roughly 63). R-ISS stage counts were under 10 for I, more than 15 for II, 6 or 7 for III. Findings and limits, study-wide: IR-seq captured clonotypes deeper and more reliably than RNA-seq.

This CDR3 has 16 amino acids. V lost 6 bases and J 2 bases, leaving 18 bases between the germline ends. Germline V gene sequence: CDR1 KGHDR, CDR2 SFDVKD. The library was built from about 370 ng RNA with molecular barcoded adaptors for alpha/delta and beta/gamma chains. TCRdb reprocessed the reads with MiXCR, giving one entry per CDR3 protein. The table has around 140,000 distinct CDR3 sequences, roughly an eighth seen once. This clonotype was seen repeatedly, ten times or more. Its antigen is unknown. This chain links TRBV24-1 with TRBJ2-5, with D perhaps being TRBD1 or TRBD2 (5 bases each). Sequencing used a population of CD138-negative cells sorted from bone marrow. The origin of this receptor is a donor at least 40 years old with multiple myeloma. The CDR3 here is CATSSGTRSRQETQYF. CDR3 DNA sequence: TGTGCCACCAGTTCTGGGACCCGCTCCCGACAAGAGACCCAGTACTTC.